What follows are 26 T cell receptor beta chains derived from one specimen sequenced in a study of CD8 T cells in Susac syndrome. RNA, at about 0.5 to 1 ug, was reverse transcribed with random hexamers. TCRdb used MiXCR to reprocess the immunoSEQ multiplex PCR reads, holding one entry per CDR3 protein. This sample has 45,000 to 60,000 distinct CDR3 sequences; roughly 92% occur once, and the top ten carry around 0.4%. Sample: CD8+ T cells from PBMCs. Receptors were obtained from a human donor in good health.

A note on this clonotype: One junction end disagrees with the germline gene, perhaps due to a read error. The genes are TRBV11-2 and TRBJ2-7; D assignment may be TRBD1 or TRBD2 (6 bases each). This CDR3 has 14 amino acids. CDR1 and CDR2 (germline): SGHAT, FQNNGV. CDR3 sequence: CASSLEGGSYEQYF. DNA for the CDR3: TGTGCCAGCAGCCTAGAGGGGGGTTCCTACGAGCAGTACTTC.

The gene calls are TRBV11-2 and TRBJ2-7; no clear D. Trimming shortened V by 2 bases and J by 3 bases, and 2 bases separated the two germline ends. The CDR3 is 11 residues long. From germline, CDR1 is SGHAT and CDR2 FQNNGV. Here the CDR3 DNA reads TGTGCCAGCAGCTTAAACTACGAGCAGTACTTC. Translation gives CASSLNYEQYF.

This chain joins TRBV10-3 and TRBJ2-1, with 7 bases fitting TRBD2. Germline CDR1 and CDR2: ENHRY and SYGVKD. Germline trimming cut 3 bases from V and 3 bases from J; bases unmatched to any gene: 8. The CDR3 runs 16 residues. The CDR3, as DNA: TGTGCCATCAGTGAAAATGCAGCGGGAAGCTACAATGAGCAGTTCTTC. Encoded protein: CAISENAAGSYNEQFF.

The CDR3: CASTEGQEYNEQFF. The CDR3 DNA reads as TGTGCCAGCACTGAGGGACAGGAGTACAATGAGCAGTTCTTC. The chain links TRBV6-2 or TRBV6-3 to TRBJ2-1; TRBD1 aligns across 8 bases. There are 14 residues in the CDR3. J was trimmed by 4 bases and V by 7 bases; bases with no gene match: 6. Germline CDR1 MNHEY, CDR2 SVGEGT.

J is TRBJ2-1 and V is TRBV25-1, with 8 positions matching TRBD1. CDR1 MGHDK and CDR2 SYGVNS come from the germline V gene. The CDR3 runs 12 residues. With 4 bases clipped from V and 10 bases from J, the junction kept 3 bases outside the gene matches. CDR3 nucleotides: TGTGCCAGCAGTGTGACAGGGGACGAGCAGTTCTTC. Protein: CASSVTGDEQFF. The full variable domain, its missing parts supplied by reference TRBV25-1 and TRBJ2-1, is EADIYQTPRYLVIGTGKKITLECSQTMGHDKMYWYQQDPGMELHLIHYSYGVNSTEKGDLSSESTVSRIRTEHFPLTLESARPSHTSQYLCASSVTGDEQFFGPGTRLTVL.

The V gene is TRBV5-5, the J gene TRBJ2-7, with 9 positions matching TRBD2. The V and J ends lost 2 bases and 6 bases, in that order; junction bases with no gene match: 9. Germline CDR1 and CDR2: SGHKS and YYEKEE (reference sequence). This CDR3 comprises 15 residues. The CDR3 is CASSFLAGDPGEQYF. For the CDR3, the DNA is TGTGCCAGCAGCTTTTTAGCGGGGGACCCCGGCGAGCAGTACTTC.

In this sample, this clonotype turned up once. The genes are TRBV13 and TRBJ1-1, with D maybe TRBD1 (5 bases). The CDR3 length is 16 residues. Germline V CDR1 and CDR2: PRHDT, FYEKMQ (reference sequence). V lost 4 bases, J lost 1 base, and 16 bases lay in between. The CDR3, as DNA: TGTGCCAGCAGCTACCGGCCGGGGACGTCGAACACTGAAGCTTTCTTT. This sequence encodes CASSYRPGTSNTEAFF.

In this sample, this clonotype turned up once. V usage is TRBV27 and J usage is TRBJ2-5, with D unresolved. V was shortened by 5 bases and J by 4 bases, with 14 bases between the two germline ends. The length of the CDR3 is 14 residues. Germline V lookup: CDR1 MNHEY, CDR2 SMNVEV (reference sequence). CDR3 amino acids: CASSTVGSSETQYF. The CDR3 region has the DNA TGTGCCAGCAGTACTGTGGGAAGCTCAGAGACCCAGTACTTC.

V and J are TRBV7-9 and TRBJ2-7, with 13 bases identical to TRBD2. Germline values: CDR1 SEHNR, CDR2 FQNEAQ (reference sequence). The CDR3 loop spans 14 amino acids. Trimming at V came to 5 bases and at J to 6 bases, leaving 4 bases not matched to a gene. The CDR3 reads CASSGLAGESEQYF. Written as DNA, the CDR3 is TGTGCCAGCAGCGGACTAGCGGGAGAATCCGAGCAGTACTTC.

The chain has TRBV29-1 and TRBJ1-3; no clear D. Germline V gives CDR1 SQVTM, CDR2 ANQGSEA. CDR3 length: 13 amino acids. Trimming shortened V by 5 bases and J by 2 bases, and 10 bases separated the two germline ends. The DNA of the CDR3 is TGCAGCGTTAAAATGGACCCTGGAAACACCATATATTTT. It codes for CSVKMDPGNTIYF.

The gene calls are TRBV20-1 and TRBJ2-3; D is uncertain. With 3 bases removed from V and 0 bases from J, the gap between germline ends came to 7 bases. CDR1 is DFQATT, CDR2 SNEGSKA, per germline (reference sequence). The CDR3 consists of 13 residues. The CDR3, as DNA: TGCAGTGCTAGGGCGTCTAGCACAGATACGCAGTATTTT. Protein sequence: CSARASSTDTQYF.

The gene calls are TRBV7-9 and TRBJ2-7; 7 bases align to TRBD2. J gave up 0 bases and V 1 base, and 3 bases lay outside the gene matches. This CDR3 spans 15 amino acids. Germline loops: CDR1 SEHNR, CDR2 FQNEAQ (reference sequence). CDR3 in DNA: TGTGCCAGCAGCTTAGGCGGGAGCCCCTCCTACGAGCAGTACTTC. It yields the protein CASSLGGSPSYEQYF.

This clonotype was seen a single time. The V and J genes are TRBV6-5 and TRBJ2-1; 12 nucleotides agree with TRBD2. Germline values: CDR1 MNHEY, CDR2 SVGAGI. Germline trimming cut 1 base from V and 4 bases from J; bases unmatched to any gene: 2. The CDR3 is made up of 16 amino acids. CDR3: CASSYFLAGGYNEQFF. The CDR3 DNA reads TGTGCCAGCAGTTACTTTCTAGCGGGGGGGTACAATGAGCAGTTCTTC.

CDR3 protein: CSAQGGLNTEAFF. CDR3 bases: TGCAGCGCCCAAGGAGGGTTGAACACTGAAGCTTTCTTT. This rearrangement joins TRBV29-1 to TRBJ1-1; D remains unclear. CDR1 SQVTM and CDR2 ANQGSEA come from the germline V gene. The ends were cut back, 7 bases at V and 0 bases at J, with 12 bases in the middle. The CDR3 totals 13 residues.

As to this clonotype: At one boundary the junction diverges from the germline segment, which might be a read error. The rearrangement links TRBV27 to TRBJ1-6; tentative D call: TRBD1 (6 bases). The CDR3 has 14 amino acids. From germline, CDR1 is MNHEY and CDR2 SMNVEV (reference sequence). The CDR3 sequence is CASRLGGYNSPLHF. The DNA of the CDR3 is TGTGCCAGCAGACTAGGGGGGTATAACTCACCCCTCCACTTT.

This clonotype occurred a few times. The chain is built from TRBV5-1 and TRBJ1-1; 7 nucleotides agree with TRBD1. Germline trimming cut 1 base from V and 0 bases from J; bases unmatched to any gene: 6. This CDR3 has 16 amino acids. CDR1 SGHRS and CDR2 YFSETQ come from the germline V gene. The CDR3 sequence is CASSLPADRLNTEAFF. The CDR3 DNA reads as TGCGCCAGCAGCTTGCCGGCGGACAGGCTGAACACTGAAGCTTTCTTT.

The V and J genes are TRBV6-4 and TRBJ2-4, with D hard to call. V dropped 0 bases and J dropped 0 bases, with 6 bases sitting between them. The CDR3 is 15 residues long. Germline CDR1 MRHNA, CDR2 SNTAGT. The CDR3 region has the DNA TGTGCCAGCAGTGACTCACGAACAGCCAAAAACATTCAGTACTTC. It yields the protein CASSDSRTAKNIQYF.

The CDR3 sequence is CASSEWAGGNYEQYF. The CDR3, as DNA: TGTGCCAGCAGTGAGTGGGCGGGAGGGAACTACGAGCAGTACTTC. The genes are TRBV2 and TRBJ2-7, with 9 positions matching TRBD2. V gave up 3 bases and J gave up 3 bases; unmatched junction bases: 6. This CDR3 is built from 15 residues. Germline CDR1 SNHLY, CDR2 FYNNEI.

This chain connects TRBV4-3 to TRBJ2-7; 7 nucleotides line up with TRBD1. Germline CDR1 reads LGHNA; CDR2 reads YSLEER. The CDR3 runs to 15 residues. V lost 4 bases, J lost 2 bases, and 8 bases stayed unmatched. CDR3 in DNA: TGCGCCAGCAGCCCGACCAGACAGGGTCCCTACGAGCAGTACTTC. Its translation is CASSPTRQGPYEQYF.

The gene calls are TRBV12-3 or TRBV12-4 and TRBJ2-7; tentatively, D is TRBD1 or TRBD2 (5 bases each). This CDR3 comprises 14 residues. Trimming pared 4 bases from V and 1 base from J, leaving 11 bases between. CDR3 region: CASSYRDGSYEQYF. CDR3 nucleotide sequence: TGTGCCAGCAGTTACCGGGACGGATCCTACGAGCAGTACTTC.

The genes are TRBV27 and TRBJ1-5, with 8 positions matching TRBD1. The J segment lost 6 bases and the V segment lost 8 bases, leaving 3 bases of the junction unmatched. Germline V gene sequence: CDR1 MNHEY, CDR2 SMNVEV (reference sequence). The length of the CDR3 is 12 residues. The CDR3 here is CASGQGAQPQHF. Written as DNA, the CDR3 is TGTGCCAGCGGTCAGGGGGCTCAGCCCCAGCATTTT.

V gene TRBV10-3 combines with J gene TRBJ2-3; TRBD1 matches at 9 bases. The CDR3 has 14 amino acids. CDR1 and CDR2 from the germline V gene are ENHRY and SYGVKD. V lost 4 bases, J lost 4 bases, and 3 bases stayed unmatched. The CDR3 bases are TGTGCCATCAGTGGGGACAGGGTGCCAGATACGCAGTATTTT. Translation gives CAISGDRVPDTQYF.

This clonotype was detected only once. The genes are TRBV2 and TRBJ2-5; no reliable D call. The germline V gene has CDR1 SNHLY and CDR2 FYNNEI. The length of the CDR3 is 14 residues. Trimming left V 3 bases short and J 0 bases short, with 8 bases between. The CDR3 bases are TGTGCCAGCAGTGATTTGGGCAACCAAGAGACCCAGTACTTC. It translates to CASSDLGNQETQYF.

The gene calls are TRBV5-6 and TRBJ2-7, with 7 bases that match TRBD2. The CDR3 spans 15 residues. The V gene's germline CDR1 is SGHDT and CDR2 YYEEEE. J was trimmed by 2 bases and V by 4 bases; bases with no gene match: 9. The CDR3 nucleotides read TGTGCCAGCAGCCTCAGCGGGAAATCCCCCTACGAGCAGTACTTC. It specifies CASSLSGKSPYEQYF.

This clonotype was seen a handful of times. The J gene is TRBJ1-2, the V gene TRBV7-2, with D possibly matching TRBD1 (5 bases). In germline, CDR1 is SGHTA, CDR2 FQGNSA. The CDR3 length is 18 residues. The V end lost 3 bases, the J end lost 2 bases, and 22 bases lay between the germline ends. Here the CDR3 reads CASSFWRTHPIYNYGYTF. CDR3 DNA sequence: TGTGCCAGCAGCTTTTGGAGGACACATCCAATTTACAACTATGGCTACACCTTC.

The chain employs TRBV30 and TRBJ1-2, with D perhaps TRBD1 (5 bases). Germline CDR1 and CDR2: GTSNPN and SVGIG (reference sequence). The CDR3 totals 12 residues. V lost 1 base, J lost 7 bases, and 10 bases lay in between. As DNA, the CDR3 is TGTGCCTGGAGTGAAGGGACCGCTGGCTACACCTTC. Protein product: CAWSEGTAGYTF.